This is a list of T cell receptor beta chains from one sample in a study of cytomegalovirus exposure and HLA in healthy donors. Produced via immunoSEQ multiplex PCR; TCRdb's table is partial and in-frame only. Here the sample spans 310,000 or so clones, 70% to 90% being singletons. The sample taken for sequencing was PBMCs. Receptors originate from a woman aged 18-30 years in good health and CMV-seronegative. CDR3s include the opening cysteine and the closing phenylalanine or tryptophan. The D gene is left open where the match is weak. Some rows have no size entry. The others give once, few or many, or a class for an expanded clone.

d_gene: .; abundance: few; v_gene: TRBV7-6; j_gene: TRBJ1-1; CDR3nt: TGTGCCAGCAGCTTAACAGGGAACACTGAAGCTTTCTTT; CDR3aa: CASSLTGNTEAFF
d_gene: .; abundance: once; v_gene: TRBV29-1; j_gene: TRBJ1-3; CDR3nt: TGCAGCGTTTCCGTACTTAGCTCTGGAAACACCATATATTTT; CDR3aa: CSVSVLSSGNTIYF
d_gene: TRBD1; abundance: .; v_gene: TRBV27; j_gene: TRBJ2-2; CDR3nt: TGTGCCAGCAGTACTTGGGACAGGGGGTATCCCGGGGAGCTGTTTTTT; CDR3aa: CASSTWDRGYPGELFF
d_gene: .; abundance: .; v_gene: TRBV6-6; j_gene: TRBJ1-6; CDR3nt: TGTGCCAGCAGCGAAACAGGGCTGGATTCACCCCTCCACTTT; CDR3aa: CASSETGLDSPLHF
d_gene: TRBD2; abundance: .; v_gene: TRBV4-1; j_gene: TRBJ2-7; CDR3nt: TGCGCCAGCAGCCCCTATGGACTAGCATACGAGCAGTACTTC; CDR3aa: CASSPYGLAYEQYF
d_gene: .; abundance: .; v_gene: TRBV18; j_gene: TRBJ1-3; CDR3nt: TGTGCCAGCTCACCGGCTCTTCTTACAGGGTCTTCTGGAAACACCATATATTTT; CDR3aa: CASSPALLTGSSGNTIYF
d_gene: TRBD1; abundance: .; v_gene: TRBV9; j_gene: TRBJ1-2; CDR3nt: TGTGCCAGCAGCGGGGGGACAGGGCGCGGCTACACCTTC; CDR3aa: CASSGGTGRGYTF
d_gene: TRBD1; abundance: few; v_gene: TRBV5-1; j_gene: TRBJ1-1; CDR3nt: TGCGCCAGCAAGGAGACAGGGCTAGGATTGAACACTGAAGCTTTCTTT; CDR3aa: CASKETGLGLNTEAFF
d_gene: TRBD2; abundance: .; v_gene: TRBV7-2; j_gene: TRBJ2-7; CDR3nt: TGTGCCAGCAGCTTAGGATCTAGCGGGGCTTACGAGCAGTACTTC; CDR3aa: CASSLGSSGAYEQYF
d_gene: TRBD2; abundance: .; v_gene: TRBV2; j_gene: TRBJ2-3; CDR3nt: TGTGCCAGCAGCCAGGGTTCGAGCGGGGGGGGAACAGATACGCAGTATTTT; CDR3aa: CASSQGSSGGGTDTQYF
d_gene: TRBD1; abundance: .; v_gene: TRBV6-6; j_gene: TRBJ2-7; CDR3nt: TGTGCCAGCAGTATCGGGACAGGGCAACGGGAGCAGTACTTC; CDR3aa: CASSIGTGQREQYF
d_gene: TRBD2; abundance: .; v_gene: TRBV7-3; j_gene: TRBJ2-2; CDR3nt: TGTGCCAGCAGCCCCCACGGGGGGACTCCGAACACCGGGGAGCTGTTTTTT; CDR3aa: CASSPHGGTPNTGELFF
d_gene: TRBD1; abundance: .; v_gene: TRBV10-3; j_gene: TRBJ1-4; CDR3nt: TGTGCCATCAGTCCCGGACAGGGAAGTGAAAAACTGTTTTTT; CDR3aa: CAISPGQGSEKLFF
d_gene: TRBD2; abundance: once; v_gene: TRBV28; j_gene: TRBJ2-7; CDR3nt: TGTGCCAGCAGTGGGTTGGGAACGGGGGGCTCCTACGAGCAGTACTTC; CDR3aa: CASSGLGTGGSYEQYF
d_gene: .; abundance: .; v_gene: TRBV29-1; j_gene: TRBJ1-3; CDR3nt: TGCAGCGTTTTCCCCGGCTCTGGAAACACCATATATTTT; CDR3aa: CSVFPGSGNTIYF
d_gene: .; abundance: .; v_gene: TRBV4-1; j_gene: TRBJ1-5; CDR3nt: TGCGCCAGCAGCCAAGGATTCCCCCCCGAGTCCCAGCATTTT; CDR3aa: CASSQGFPPESQHF
d_gene: TRBD2; abundance: .; v_gene: TRBV5-4; j_gene: TRBJ2-7; CDR3nt: TGTGCCAGCAGCTTTAGGGCTAGCGGGGAAGATGAGCAGTACTTC; CDR3aa: CASSFRASGEDEQYF
d_gene: TRBD1; abundance: .; v_gene: TRBV19; j_gene: TRBJ2-7; CDR3nt: TGTGCCAGTAGTGCGACCGGGACAGGGGCCTACGAGCAGTACTTC; CDR3aa: CASSATGTGAYEQYF
d_gene: TRBD1; abundance: .; v_gene: TRBV6-5; j_gene: TRBJ1-2; CDR3nt: TGTGCCAGCAGTCCACAGGGGGACTATGGCTACACCTTC; CDR3aa: CASSPQGDYGYTF
d_gene: TRBD1; abundance: .; v_gene: TRBV10-2; j_gene: TRBJ2-1; CDR3nt: TGCGCCAGCAGAATGACAGGGCCCGACAATGAGCAGTTCTTC; CDR3aa: CASRMTGPDNEQFF
d_gene: TRBD1; abundance: .; v_gene: TRBV2; j_gene: TRBJ2-5; CDR3nt: TGTGCCAGCAGTCGGGACAGGGGATGGGAGACCCAGTACTTC; CDR3aa: CASSRDRGWETQYF
d_gene: TRBD1; abundance: .; v_gene: TRBV27; j_gene: TRBJ2-6; CDR3nt: TGTGCCAGCAGTCGCCTTAGACAGGGTATCCTTGACTCTGGGGCCAACGTCCTGACTTTC; CDR3aa: CASSRLRQGILDSGANVLTF
d_gene: .; abundance: .; v_gene: TRBV6-4; j_gene: TRBJ1-5; CDR3nt: TGTGCCAGCAGTGAATCCCGGAATCAGCCCCAGCATTTT; CDR3aa: CASSESRNQPQHF
d_gene: TRBD2; abundance: .; v_gene: TRBV5-4; j_gene: TRBJ2-1; CDR3nt: TGTGCCAGCAGCTTGGAGTTCGCGGGGGGGACGAATGAGCAGTTCTTC; CDR3aa: CASSLEFAGGTNEQFF
d_gene: .; abundance: .; v_gene: TRBV5-1; j_gene: TRBJ1-1; CDR3nt: TGCGCCAGCAGCCACTCTCCAGGGGAGGGCATCACTGAAGCTTTCTTT; CDR3aa: CASSHSPGEGITEAFF
d_gene: .; abundance: .; v_gene: TRBV6-5; j_gene: TRBJ2-7; CDR3nt: TGTGCCAGCAGTAGAGGGGGGGGGAGCTCCTACGAGCAGTACTTC; CDR3aa: CASSRGGGSSYEQYF
d_gene: TRBD1; abundance: .; v_gene: TRBV14; j_gene: TRBJ2-7; CDR3nt: TGTGCCAGCAGCCAAGATCGAGACAGGGCCTCCTACGAGCAGTACTTC; CDR3aa: CASSQDRDRASYEQYF
d_gene: TRBD2; abundance: .; v_gene: TRBV5-5; j_gene: TRBJ2-7; CDR3nt: TGTGCCAGCAGCTCCGGACTAGCGGGGGGGGAGCAGTACTTC; CDR3aa: CASSSGLAGGEQYF
d_gene: TRBD1; abundance: .; v_gene: TRBV7-9; j_gene: TRBJ1-2; CDR3nt: TGTTCCAGCAGCTTAGCGGCGACAGGGGGCTATGGCTACACCTTC; CDR3aa: CSSSLAATGGYGYTF
d_gene: .; abundance: .; v_gene: TRBV5-6; j_gene: TRBJ2-1; CDR3nt: TGTGCCAGCAGCTTGGGACAGTATTACAATGAGCAGTTCTTC; CDR3aa: CASSLGQYYNEQFF
d_gene: .; abundance: .; v_gene: TRBV4-1; j_gene: TRBJ1-2; CDR3nt: TGCGCCAGCAGCCAAGCGGACAGCTATGGCTACACCTTC; CDR3aa: CASSQADSYGYTF
d_gene: TRBD2; abundance: .; v_gene: TRBV5-1; j_gene: TRBJ2-5; CDR3nt: TGCGCCAGCAGCTTTAGCGGGGGGATCCAAGAGACCCAGTACTTC; CDR3aa: CASSFSGGIQETQYF
d_gene: TRBD1; abundance: .; v_gene: TRBV6-5; j_gene: TRBJ1-2; CDR3nt: TGTGCCAGCAGCAGCCGACAGGGACACTATGGCTACACCTTC; CDR3aa: CASSSRQGHYGYTF
d_gene: TRBD2; abundance: .; v_gene: TRBV13; j_gene: TRBJ2-7; CDR3nt: TGTGCCAGCAGCTTGGGACTAGCGGGTTACGAGCAGTACTTC; CDR3aa: CASSLGLAGYEQYF
d_gene: TRBD2; abundance: .; v_gene: TRBV7-9; j_gene: TRBJ2-5; CDR3nt: TGTTCCAGCAGCCCCGGGGGGTTAGAGCGGACTCAAGAGACCCAGTACTTC; CDR3aa: CSSSPGGLERTQETQYF
d_gene: TRBD1; abundance: .; v_gene: TRBV7-2; j_gene: TRBJ2-7; CDR3nt: TGTGCCAGCAGCTTAGTGGGGACAGGGGGCTACGAGCAGTACTTC; CDR3aa: CASSLVGTGGYEQYF
d_gene: .; abundance: .; v_gene: TRBV11-3; j_gene: TRBJ2-1; CDR3nt: TGTGCCAGCAGCCAACAGGGTTTTTCCTACAATGAGCAGTTCTTC; CDR3aa: CASSQQGFSYNEQFF
d_gene: .; abundance: .; v_gene: TRBV27; j_gene: TRBJ1-6; CDR3nt: TGTGCCAGCAGTTTATGGCTCGTTGCGGGCAGCTCCTATAATTCCCCCCTCCACTTT; CDR3aa: CASSLWLVAGSSYNSPLHF
d_gene: TRBD2; abundance: .; v_gene: TRBV28; j_gene: TRBJ2-2; CDR3nt: TGTGCCAGCAGTTTTGAGCGGGGGGTGGACCGGGAGCTGTTTTTT; CDR3aa: CASSFERGVDRELFF
d_gene: .; abundance: few; v_gene: TRBV10-3; j_gene: TRBJ2-7; CDR3nt: TGTGCCAGCACGGGACAATTGATTTCCGAGCAGTACTTC; CDR3aa: CASTGQLISEQYF
d_gene: TRBD2; abundance: .; v_gene: TRBV9; j_gene: TRBJ2-2; CDR3nt: TGTGCCAGCAGCGCGAGGGAGCGGGGGAACACCGGGGAGCTGTTTTTT; CDR3aa: CASSARERGNTGELFF
d_gene: .; abundance: .; v_gene: TRBV27; j_gene: TRBJ2-2; CDR3nt: TGTGCCAGCAGTTTATCGGGGGGTAACACCGGGGAGCTGTTTTTT; CDR3aa: CASSLSGGNTGELFF
d_gene: .; abundance: .; v_gene: TRBV7-6; j_gene: TRBJ1-1; CDR3nt: TGTGCCAGCAGCTTAGGGGGACTTGGAACTGAAGCTTTCTTT; CDR3aa: CASSLGGLGTEAFF
d_gene: .; abundance: .; v_gene: TRBV7-3; j_gene: TRBJ1-1; CDR3nt: TGTGCCAGCAGCACCGGCGGGACGTCCCTAGGTGCTGAAGCTTTCTTT; CDR3aa: CASSTGGTSLGAEAFF
d_gene: .; abundance: once; v_gene: TRBV5-1; j_gene: TRBJ2-7; CDR3nt: TGCGCCAGCAGCTTGGACTCAACTAGCTACGAGCAGTACTTC; CDR3aa: CASSLDSTSYEQYF
d_gene: TRBD2; abundance: .; v_gene: TRBV4-1; j_gene: TRBJ2-3; CDR3nt: TGCGCCAGCAGCCAAGTACGGAGCGGGGGCCCCACAGATACGCAGTATTTT; CDR3aa: CASSQVRSGGPTDTQYF
d_gene: TRBD2; abundance: .; v_gene: TRBV4-1; j_gene: TRBJ2-3; CDR3nt: TGCGCCAGCAGCCAAACTTGGAGCGGGGGGTTACCCACAGATACGCAGTATTTT; CDR3aa: CASSQTWSGGLPTDTQYF
d_gene: .; abundance: .; v_gene: TRBV11-2; j_gene: TRBJ2-5; CDR3nt: TGTGCCAGCAGCTTAGGACTGGAGACCCAGTACTTC; CDR3aa: CASSLGLETQYF